Below are 28 T cell receptor beta chains sequenced from a single sample in a study of blood T cell repertoires in COVID-19. The data were produced by immunoSEQ multiplex PCR, yet TCRdb's version contains in-frame clones alone and is incomplete. The data hold 200,000 to 250,000 clones, with roughly 86% observed a single time. The sample was peripheral blood. The receptors come from a woman aged 55-70 years who had recovered from COVID-19.

The chain links TRBV7-3 to TRBJ1-2; no clear D gene. Trimming pared 1 base from V and 6 bases from J, leaving 15 bases between. This CDR3 contains 15 residues. Germline CDR1 is SGHTA and CDR2 is FQGTGA. CDR3 sequence: CASSLSRTSRHGYTF. CDR3 sequence (DNA): TGTGCCAGCAGCTTAAGTCGCACCTCGAGGCATGGCTACACCTTC.

The chain couples TRBV3-1 (or the pseudogene TRBV3-2) to TRBJ1-5; D uncertain. Germline CDR1 LGHDT, CDR2 YNNKEL (reference sequence). V was trimmed by 6 bases and J by 5 bases, leaving 8 bases between them. CDR3 length equals 12 residues. CDR3 sequence: CASSQLDQPQHF. In DNA, the CDR3 is TGTGCCAGCAGTCAGTTGGATCAGCCCCAGCATTTT.

The chain recombines TRBV21-1 with TRBJ2-6; the D call TRBD2 from the table was never checked on the DNA. TRBV21-1 is labeled a pseudogene. The CDR3 totals 14 residues. Here the CDR3 DNA reads TGTGCCAGCAGCAAAGTTACTGGGGCCAACGTCCTGACTTTC. Its translation is CASSKVTGANVLTF.

V gene TRBV19 combines with J gene TRBJ2-2; D not resolved. V lost 10 bases and J lost 4, with 16 bases in between. Germline CDR1 and CDR2: LNHDA and SQIVND (reference sequence). The CDR3 sequence is 14 residues long. This chain's CDR3 is CATISGFGTGELFF. The DNA of the CDR3 is TGTGCCACCATCTCCGGTTTTGGCACCGGGGAGCTGTTTTTT.

The chain joins TRBV6-6 to TRBJ1-5, with 7 bases fitting TRBD1. V lost 2 bases to trimming and J lost 7 bases; unmatched junction nucleotides: 2. Germline lookup yields CDR1 MNHNY and CDR2 SVGAGI (reference sequence). The CDR3 is 13 amino acids. CDR3 bases: TGTGCCAGCAGTTACGAGGGGGCACAGCCCCAGCATTTT. It encodes CASSYEGAQPQHF.

This chain joins TRBV27 and TRBJ2-3; the D gene is possibly TRBD1 (5 bases). This CDR3 has 15 amino acids. Germline CDR1 MNHEY, CDR2 SMNVEV (reference sequence). Between the trimmed V and J ends, which lost 4 bases and 0 bases, there was a span of 11 bases. CDR3 sequence reads: CASSSGFGSTDTQYF. Written as DNA, the CDR3 is TGTGCCAGCAGTTCAGGGTTCGGGAGCACAGATACGCAGTATTTT.

V and J are TRBV7-2 and TRBJ1-2; D is unclear. Germline V CDR1 and CDR2: SGHTA, FQGNSA. CDR3 length: 14 amino acids. V was clipped by 5 bases and J by 0 bases, with 10 bases between them. DNA of the CDR3: TGTGCCAGCAGCCGCCGACAATCTAACTATGGCTACACCTTC. Its translation: CASSRRQSNYGYTF.

This chain links TRBV19 with TRBJ2-5, with a tentative D call TRBD1 (6 bases). The CDR3 runs to 14 residues. Germline CDR1 and CDR2: LNHDA and SQIVND (reference sequence). V was pared by 7 bases and J by 1 base, with 13 bases between. The chain's CDR3 is CASTTTGIQETQYF. DNA for the CDR3: TGTGCCAGTACCACTACAGGGATCCAAGAGACCCAGTACTTC. The complete variable domain, with remaining parts taken from reference TRBV19 and TRBJ2-5, reads DGGITQSPKYLFRKEGQNVTLSCEQNLNHDAMYWYRQDPGQGLRLIYYSQIVNDFQKGDIAEGYSVSREKKESFPLTVTSAQKNPTAFYLCASTTTGIQETQYFGPGTRLLVL.

In DNA, the CDR3 is TGTGCCAGCAGCTTAACGCGGGGGACCTACAATGAGCAGTTCTTC. Its translation is CASSLTRGTYNEQFF. This chain joins TRBV7-2 and TRBJ2-1; 7 bases agree with TRBD2. This CDR3 comprises 15 residues. Per the germline V gene, CDR1 is SGHTA and CDR2 is FQGNSA. The J segment lost 2 bases and the V segment lost 2 bases, leaving 3 bases of the junction unmatched.

The chain carries TRBV5-4 and TRBJ2-6; no firm D call. Trimming removed 0 bases at V and 0 bases at J, with 4 bases between. In germline, CDR1 is SGHNT, CDR2 YYREEE (reference sequence). The CDR3 length is 15 residues. CDR3 sequence (DNA): TGTGCCAGCAGCTTGGTAATCTCTGGGGCCAACGTCCTGACTTTC. Translating it yields CASSLVISGANVLTF.

The chain employs TRBV6-5 and TRBJ2-5, with TRBD1 matching 8 bases. The CDR3 covers 14 residues. The V gene's germline CDR1 is MNHEY and CDR2 SVGAGI. After removal of 6 bases from V and 5 bases from J, the junction contained 8 bases not matched to a gene. The CDR3 DNA sequence: TGTGCCAGCAGGAGGCAGGGGGCGCAGGAGACCCAGTACTTC. This codes for CASRRQGAQETQYF.

The chain carries TRBV7-6 and TRBJ1-3, with 7 bases fitting TRBD1. V trimming: 5 bases; J trimming: 7 bases; junction bases outside the gene matches: 11. Looked up from germline, CDR1 is SGHVS and CDR2 is FNYEAQ. This CDR3 comprises 15 residues. DNA of the CDR3: TGTGCCAGCAGCCAATCCCAAGGGGGCCTTAACACCATATATTTT. Its translation is CASSQSQGGLNTIYF.

The CDR3 DNA is TGTGCCATCAGTGAGTCGACAGGGGGCGCGGTCGAGACCCAGTACTTC. Translation gives CAISESTGGAVETQYF. This chain links TRBV10-3 with TRBJ2-5; 10 nucleotides agree with TRBD1. The germline V gene has CDR1 ENHRY and CDR2 SYGVKD. Trimming removed 0 bases from V and 5 bases from J; junction bases left unmatched: 6. The CDR3 is 16 residues long.

The J gene is TRBJ1-2, the V gene TRBV9, with a weak D call TRBD1 (5 bases). The V end was cut by 4 bases, the J end by 1 base, with 11 bases between. Germline V CDR1 and CDR2: SGDLS, YYNGEE. The CDR3 runs to 14 residues. The CDR3 DNA is TGTGCCAGCAGCCTGGGCGGGGGTAACTATGGCTACACCTTC. Residues: CASSLGGGNYGYTF.

V usage is TRBV5-1 and J usage is TRBJ2-5, with TRBD1 matching 10 bases. Germline values: CDR1 SGHRS, CDR2 YFSETQ. Unmatched junction bases numbered 6, after V lost 4 bases and J lost 0 bases. The length of the CDR3 is 16 residues. The CDR3 here is CASSPSGTGDQETQYF. The DNA of the CDR3 is TGCGCCAGCAGCCCATCCGGGACAGGGGACCAAGAGACCCAGTACTTC.

The chain joins TRBV7-9 to TRBJ2-1; 11 nucleotides agree with TRBD2. The junction had 13 bases not matched to a gene; V was cut back by 3 bases and J by 3 bases. Germline V gives CDR1 SEHNR, CDR2 FQNEAQ (reference sequence). The CDR3 has 19 amino acids. CDR3 region: CASSFRSLAGDHIYNEQFF. The CDR3 DNA reads TGTGCCAGCAGCTTTCGTTCACTAGCGGGGGATCACATCTACAATGAGCAGTTCTTC.

The chain is built from TRBV7-2 and TRBJ2-2; the D gene is possibly TRBD2 (6 bases). Germline V gives CDR1 SGHTA, CDR2 FQGNSA. The CDR3 has 16 residues. V shed 5 bases and J shed 0 bases, with 13 bases lying between them. The CDR3: CASSLPLASNTGELFF. DNA of the CDR3: TGTGCCAGCAGCCTCCCACTAGCTTCGAACACCGGGGAGCTGTTTTTT.

V gene TRBV6-2 or TRBV6-3 combines with J gene TRBJ2-1; D call uncertain. Trimming pared 2 bases from V and 10 bases from J, leaving 9 bases between. The CDR3 is 12 amino acids. Germline CDR1 reads MNHEY; CDR2 reads SVGEGT. The DNA of the CDR3 is TGTGCCAGCAGTTACGGTGTGAGCGAGCAGTTCTTC. The encoded protein is CASSYGVSEQFF.

The chain uses TRBV6-6 and TRBJ2-5; 7 bases map to TRBD2. Germline V gene lookup returns CDR1 MNHNY and CDR2 SVGAGI (reference sequence). V lost 5 bases to trimming and J lost 5 bases; unmatched junction nucleotides: 5. This CDR3 has 13 amino acids. The CDR3 loop is CASSRQRDETQYF. The CDR3 DNA reads as TGTGCCAGCAGTCGCCAGCGGGATGAGACCCAGTACTTC.

The chain couples TRBV3-1 (or the pseudogene TRBV3-2) to TRBJ2-5; 7 bases are a match to TRBD1. The length of the CDR3 is 13 residues. CDR1 and CDR2 (germline): LGHDT, YNNKEL (reference sequence). With 1 base clipped from V and 5 bases from J, the junction kept 1 base outside the gene matches. CDR3 residues: CASSQGTGETQYF. The CDR3 DNA reads TGTGCCAGCAGCCAAGGGACAGGTGAGACCCAGTACTTC.

This chain joins TRBV7-8 and TRBJ1-2; D gene unclear. V was pared by 3 bases and J by 5 bases, with 13 bases between. The CDR3 consists of 14 residues. Germline lookup yields CDR1 SGHVS and CDR2 FQNEAQ. CDR3 region: CASSLIQDHYGYTF. The CDR3 DNA is TGTGCCAGCAGCTTGATTCAGGATCATTATGGCTACACCTTC.

J is TRBJ1-1 and V is TRBV11-2; 8 positions agree with TRBD1. Germline V gene data show CDR1 as SGHAT and CDR2 as FQNNGV. The CDR3 has 15 amino acids. V was pared by 4 bases and J by 3 bases, with 7 bases of the junction left unmatched. This chain's CDR3 is CASSSPRGPDTEAFF. The CDR3 DNA reads as TGTGCCAGCAGCTCCCCCAGGGGGCCTGACACTGAAGCTTTCTTT.

This chain links TRBV2 with TRBJ1-4, with TRBD1 identical over 9 bases. The CDR3 consists of 14 residues. Germline V lookup: CDR1 SNHLY, CDR2 FYNNEI. V lost 5 bases and J lost 6; bases outside the gene matches: 4. The CDR3 DNA is TGTGCCAGCAGTCCCGGGACAGGGTATGAAAAACTGTTTTTT. Translated: CASSPGTGYEKLFF.

The rearrangement uses TRBV15 and TRBJ1-2; TRBD1 might be the D (5 bases). The V and J ends lost 4 bases and 7 bases respectively, with 19 bases between them. CDR1 and CDR2 from the germline V gene are LNHNV and YYDKDF (reference sequence). This CDR3 region has 15 residues. CDR3 nucleotides: TGTGCCACCAGCAATGACAGAAAAAGGTTGAGTGGCTACACCTTC. As protein: CATSNDRKRLSGYTF.

The genes are TRBV2 and TRBJ1-6, with 8 bases matching TRBD1. The V gene's germline CDR1 is SNHLY and CDR2 FYNNEI. CDR3 length: 15 amino acids. V trimming: 6 bases; J trimming: 3 bases; junction bases outside the gene matches: 4. CDR3 loop: CASSIDRGYNSPLHF. The CDR3 nucleotides read TGTGCCAGCAGCATTGACAGGGGCTATAATTCACCCCTCCACTTT.

V is TRBV4-2 and J is TRBJ2-1; D uncertain. The CDR3 spans 11 residues. Trimming removed 5 bases from V and 7 bases from J, with 6 bases in between. CDR1 and CDR2 (germline): LGHNA, YNFKEQ. The CDR3 nucleotides read TGTGCCAGCAGCACCGGGAATGAGCAGTTCTTC. Translated, it gives CASSTGNEQFF.

Concerning this clone itself: A read error may account for a junction end that differs from germline. The chain recombines TRBV5-6 with TRBJ2-4; D might be TRBD1 (6 bases). CDR1 is SGHDT and CDR2 is YYEEEE in the germline V gene. This CDR3 contains 12 residues. This CDR3 is CASSLADRPHRF. The CDR3 DNA reads TGTGCCAGCAGCTTGGCCGACAGGCCCCATCGGTTC.

This chain uses TRBV7-2 with TRBJ1-5; 7 bases fit TRBD1. Germline loops: CDR1 SGHTA, CDR2 FQGNSA. With V trimmed by 6 bases and J by 3 bases, 2 bases remained unmatched. There are 13 residues in the CDR3. The CDR3 sequence: CASSGTDNQPQHF. The CDR3, as DNA: TGTGCCAGCAGTGGGACAGACAATCAGCCCCAGCATTTT. The variable domain in full, with the rest retrieved from reference TRBV7-2 and TRBJ1-5, is GAGVSQSPSNKVTEKGKDVELRCDPISGHTALYWYRQSLGQGLEFLIYFQGNSAPDKSGLPSDRFSAERTGGSVSTLTIQRTQQEDSAVYLCASSGTDNQPQHFGDGTRLSIL.